This paragraph covers one T cell receptor beta chain sequence. The source of the sample is a study of blood T cell repertoires in COVID-19. Per the study methods: Researchers report that nucleated cell counts were estimated from reference gene primer amplification. The repertoire was sequenced with immunoSEQ multiplex PCR; TCRdb's copy has only in-frame clones and lacks some. D and trimming were read from the DNA, whereas the V and J calls and clone size are those reported in that table. The sample lists about 280,000 clones; 90% were seen once. Living in about two dozen US areas, the participants were between roughly 18 and 95 years of age. Participants' reported clinical history set cohort assignment. The material sequenced was PBMCs or T cells enriched from blood (not recorded which). The receptor comes from a woman under 30 with acute COVID-19.

CDR3 residues: CASSSAGLEYEQYF. DNA of the CDR3: TGTGCCAGCAGTTCCGCAGGGTTAGAATACGAGCAGTACTTC. The V call is TRBV27, the J call TRBJ2-7; perhaps TRBD1 as D (5 bases). Germline V gene lookup returns CDR1 MNHEY and CDR2 SMNVEV (reference sequence). This CDR3 region has 14 residues. The V end lost 4 bases, the J end lost 4 bases, and 14 bases lay between the germline ends.